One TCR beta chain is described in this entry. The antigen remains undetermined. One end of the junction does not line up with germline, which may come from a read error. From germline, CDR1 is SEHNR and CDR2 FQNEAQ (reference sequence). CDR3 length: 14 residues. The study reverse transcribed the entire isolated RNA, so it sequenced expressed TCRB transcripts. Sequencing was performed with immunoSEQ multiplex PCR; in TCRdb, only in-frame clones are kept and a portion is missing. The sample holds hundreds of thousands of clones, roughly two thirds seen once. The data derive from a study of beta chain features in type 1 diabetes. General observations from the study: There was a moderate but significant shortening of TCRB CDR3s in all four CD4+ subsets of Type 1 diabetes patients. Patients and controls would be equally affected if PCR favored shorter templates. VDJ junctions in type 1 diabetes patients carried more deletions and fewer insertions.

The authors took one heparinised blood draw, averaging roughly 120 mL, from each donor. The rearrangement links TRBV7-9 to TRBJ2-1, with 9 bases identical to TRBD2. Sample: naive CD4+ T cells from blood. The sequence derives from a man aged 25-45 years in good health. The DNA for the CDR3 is TGTGCCAGCAGCCTAGCGGGGTCTTACAATGAGCAGTTCTTC. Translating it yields CASSLAGSYNEQFF.